Below are 28 T cell receptor beta chains sequenced from a single sample in a study of blood T cells in healthy people across ages. The use of a sample-barcoded 5' primer and a J-beta primer mix characterized a second PCR of roughly 6 to 11 cycles. TCRdb ran MiXCR on the 5' RACE reads and lists one entry per CDR3 protein. This sample has about 1.8 million distinct CDR3 sequences, with roughly 50% found just once. Sample: blood. These receptors all stem from a middle-aged woman in good health.

This chain joins TRBV28 and TRBJ1-2, with 7 bases fitting TRBD1. V dropped 8 bases and J dropped 7; count of bases not matched to a gene: 7. This CDR3 contains 12 residues. Germline CDR1 is MDHEN and CDR2 is SYDVKM. CDR3 protein: CASLTGAGGYTF. The CDR3 coding sequence is TGTGCCAGCTTAACAGGGGCAGGTGGCTACACCTTC.

This clonotype was detected a few times. The chain couples TRBV7-2 to TRBJ1-5, with TRBD1 matching over 7 bases. The germline gives CDR1 SGHTA, CDR2 FQGNSA. V lost 5 bases, J lost 4 bases, and 5 bases stayed unmatched. The CDR3 extends over 14 amino acids. Written as DNA, the CDR3 is TGTGCCAGCAGCCCGGGACAGCAGAATCAGCCCCAGCATTTT. Amino acid sequence: CASSPGQQNQPQHF. Using reference TRBV7-2 and TRBJ1-5 for the parts outside the CDR3, the full variable domain is GAGVSQSPSNKVTEKGKDVELRCDPISGHTALYWYRQSLGQGLEFLIYFQGNSAPDKSGLPSDRFSAERTGGSVSTLTIQRTQQEDSAVYLCASSPGQQNQPQHFGDGTRLSIL.

V is TRBV7-2 and J is TRBJ2-4; tentative D call: TRBD1 (5 bases). The J call could be wrong; TRBJ2-5 is a better fit for the DNA end. This CDR3 comprises 13 residues. The germline gives CDR1 SGHTA, CDR2 FQGNSA. CDR3 DNA: TGTGCCAGCAGCTCGACCGCAGGGTGGACCCAGTACTTC. It translates to CASSSTAGWTQYF.

This rearrangement joins TRBV10-3 to TRBJ1-5; D is perhaps TRBD1 (5 bases). The CDR3 has 13 amino acids. The germline V and J ends were trimmed by 8 bases and 6 bases, with 14 bases remaining between them. Germline V gene lookup returns CDR1 ENHRY and CDR2 SYGVKD. Here the CDR3 DNA reads TGTGCCATCGAATCAGGGAACGGTCAGCCCCAGCATTTT. It codes for CAIESGNGQPQHF.

The CDR3, as DNA: TGTGCCAGCAGCCAAGAGGCGATTTATAATTCACCCCTCCACTTT. This translates into CASSQEAIYNSPLHF. The chain employs TRBV14 and TRBJ1-6, with no clear D. The V gene's germline CDR1 is SGHDN and CDR2 FVKESK. The CDR3 has 15 amino acids. The V end lost 0 bases, the J end lost 4 bases, and 7 bases lay between the germline ends.

The chain employs TRBV15 and TRBJ2-3; 9 nucleotides agree with TRBD2. This CDR3 has 16 amino acids. From germline, CDR1 is LNHNV and CDR2 YYDKDF (reference sequence). Unmatched junction bases numbered 9, after V lost 3 bases and J lost 5 bases. CDR3 nucleotides: TGTGCCACCAGCAGGCCAAGCGGGGGGCGTGAAGATACGCAGTATTTT. Protein: CATSRPSGGREDTQYF.

This clonotype was found a few times. The chain carries TRBV20-1 and TRBJ2-5, with TRBD1 matching 9 bases. CDR1 is DFQATT, CDR2 SNEGSKA, per germline (reference sequence). CDR3 length equals 13 residues. CDR3 in amino acids: CTFSRTGAETQYF. DNA for the CDR3: TGCACCTTCTCGAGGACAGGGGCAGAGACCCAGTACTTC.

The gene calls are TRBV11-2 and TRBJ2-1; TRBD2 agrees at 11 bases. Unmatched junction bases numbered 11, after V lost 4 bases and J lost 12 bases. The length of the CDR3 is 15 residues. The germline V gene has CDR1 SGHAT and CDR2 FQNNGV. This chain's CDR3 is CASSSLAGGNQWQFF. DNA for the CDR3: TGTGCCAGCAGCTCCTTAGCGGGGGGGAATCAATGGCAGTTCTTC. Looking up the rest from reference TRBV11-2 and TRBJ2-1 gives the full variable domain: EAGVAQSPRYKIIEKRQSVAFWCNPISGHATLYWYQQILGQGPKLLIQFQNNGVVDDSQLPKDRFSAERLKGVDSTLKIQPAKLEDSAVYLCASSSLAGGNQWQFFGPGTRLTVL.

V is TRBV20-1 and J is TRBJ2-5, with D possibly TRBD1 on 5 matching bases. The germline V gene has CDR1 DFQATT and CDR2 SNEGSKA (reference sequence). CDR3 length equals 14 residues. V was shortened by 6 bases and J by 6 bases, with 20 bases between the two germline ends. This chain's CDR3 is CSAMTGALQQTQYF. The CDR3 DNA is TGCAGTGCCATGACTGGGGCCTTACAACAGACCCAGTACTTC.

The genes are TRBV7-2 and TRBJ2-4, with TRBD2 as a possible D gene (6 bases). Germline V gene data show CDR1 as SGHTA and CDR2 as FQGNSA. There are 16 residues in the CDR3. Trimming took 0 bases from V and 2 from J, leaving 11 bases between them. The CDR3: CASSLALGGTKNIQYF. The CDR3 DNA follows: TGTGCCAGCAGCTTAGCGCTTGGGGGGACCAAAAACATTCAGTACTTC. Based on the CDR3 plus reference TRBV7-2 and TRBJ2-4, the full variable domain is GAGVSQSPSNKVTEKGKDVELRCDPISGHTALYWYRQSLGQGLEFLIYFQGNSAPDKSGLPSDRFSAERTGGSVSTLTIQRTQQEDSAVYLCASSLALGGTKNIQYFGAGTRLSVL.

The chain joins TRBV7-9 to TRBJ2-7, with D tentatively TRBD1 or TRBD2 (5 bases each). Looked up from germline, CDR1 is SEHNR and CDR2 is FQNEAQ (reference sequence). Trimming took off 10 bases at V and 3 bases at J, with 19 bases between the two ends. This CDR3 comprises 14 residues. In DNA, the CDR3 is TGTGCCACTCTTCAAGCCGGGACCGTCTACGAGCAGTACTTC. Translating it yields CATLQAGTVYEQYF. The variable domain in full, completed from reference TRBV7-9 and TRBJ2-7, reads DTGVSQNPRHKITKRGQNVTFRCDPISEHNRLYWYRQTLGQGPEFLTYFQNEAQLEKSRLLSDRFSAERPKGSFSTLEIQRTEQGDSAMYLCATLQAGTVYEQYFGPGTRLTVT.

As regards this clonotype: Compared with germline, one end of the junction differs, possibly owing to a read error. This chain uses TRBV15 with TRBJ2-3; a possible D gene is TRBD1 (6 bases). Germline V gene data show CDR1 as LNHNV and CDR2 as YYDKDF (reference sequence). The CDR3 totals 16 residues. The CDR3 DNA is TGTGCCACCAGCAGAGATCGGCAGGGGAGCACAGATACGCTGTATTTT. It codes for CATSRDRQGSTDTLYF.

The V call is TRBV5-1, the J call TRBJ1-5, with D tentatively TRBD1 (6 bases). From germline, CDR1 is SGHRS and CDR2 YFSETQ. Trimming cost V 0 bases and J 2 bases, with 12 bases left between them. The CDR3 spans 16 residues. The DNA for the CDR3 is TGCGCCAGCAGCTTGGAGGGCCCAGGGGGCAATCAGCCCCAGCATTTT. It codes for CASSLEGPGGNQPQHF.

A few counts support this clonotype. V and J are TRBV25-1 and TRBJ2-1; possibly TRBD1 for D (5 bases). Germline V gene data show CDR1 as MGHDK and CDR2 as SYGVNS. This CDR3 has 13 residues. The V end was cut by 4 bases, the J end by 7 bases, with 11 bases between. CDR3 in DNA: TGTGCCAGCAGTGGCAAGGGGCGGAATGAGCAGTTCTTC. It translates to CASSGKGRNEQFF. Full variable domain (missing parts from reference TRBV25-1 and TRBJ2-1): EADIYQTPRYLVIGTGKKITLECSQTMGHDKMYWYQQDPGMELHLIHYSYGVNSTEKGDLSSESTVSRIRTEHFPLTLESARPSHTSQYLCASSGKGRNEQFFGPGTRLTVL.

This clonotype has only a few counts. The chain links TRBV7-2 to TRBJ2-1; tentatively, D is TRBD2 (5 bases). The CDR3 covers 15 residues. V was trimmed by 2 bases and J by 9 bases, leaving 17 bases between them. Germline CDR1 SGHTA, CDR2 FQGNSA. The CDR3 nucleotides are TGTGCCAGCAGCTTAACTCGGACTCCAAGAGGTGAGCAGTTCTTC. Translation gives CASSLTRTPRGEQFF.

The V and J genes are TRBV6-6 and TRBJ1-6, with TRBD1 matching 8 bases. This CDR3 is 14 amino acids long. Germline values: CDR1 MNHNY, CDR2 SVGAGI (reference sequence). V lost 7 bases and J lost 7; bases outside the gene matches: 6. CDR3 sequence (DNA): TGTGCCAGCACCCACAGGGGGGAAAATTCACCCCTCCACTTT. This encodes CASTHRGENSPLHF.

The chain has TRBV5-6 and TRBJ1-5; 8 bases are a match to TRBD1. J lost 11 bases, V lost 3 bases, and 13 bases had no gene match. Per germline, CDR1 SGHDT and CDR2 YYEEEE. This CDR3 is 15 amino acids long. CDR3 sequence reads: CASSSSRDRLIAQHF. In DNA form, the CDR3 reads TGTGCCAGCAGCTCGAGCCGGGACAGGCTTATAGCCCAGCATTTT.

This clonotype was seen a single time. The chain carries TRBV3-1 and TRBJ1-6; D gene uncertain. Germline CDR1 reads LGHDT; CDR2 reads YNNKEL (reference sequence). The length of the CDR3 is 14 residues. V was pared by 2 bases and J by 9 bases, with 11 bases between. CDR3 sequence: CASSQINSFSPLHF. CDR3 nucleotide sequence: TGTGCCAGCAGCCAAATCAACAGCTTTTCACCCCTCCACTTT.

In this sample, this clonotype turned up a few times. The rearrangement joins TRBV11-1 to TRBJ2-1; D is undetermined. The length of the CDR3 is 14 residues. The V end was cut by 3 bases, the J end by 7 bases, with 13 bases between. CDR1 is SGHAT, CDR2 FQDESV, per germline (reference sequence). CDR3 bases: TGTGCCAGCAGCTTGGGAAGTAAGGGAAATGAGCAGTTCTTC. Its protein is CASSLGSKGNEQFF.

V is TRBV24-1 and J is TRBJ2-1; D possibly matches TRBD1 or TRBD2 (5 bases each). Germline values: CDR1 KGHDR, CDR2 SFDVKD. V dropped 4 bases and J dropped 4 bases, with 13 bases sitting between them. The CDR3 is 15 amino acids. CDR3 protein: CATSEPGPRYNEQFF. The DNA of the CDR3 is TGTGCCACCAGTGAGCCGGGACCCCGTTACAATGAGCAGTTCTTC.

The chain carries TRBV6-2 or TRBV6-3 and TRBJ2-1, with 9 bases matching TRBD2. The CDR3 consists of 15 residues. Germline V gives CDR1 MNHEY, CDR2 SVGEGT. V gave up 6 bases and J gave up 6 bases; unmatched junction bases: 9. The CDR3 reads CASSYRRGGPNEQFF. The CDR3 DNA reads as TGTGCCAGCAGCTACAGGCGGGGGGGTCCCAATGAGCAGTTCTTC.

The CDR3 here is CASRYGGGSTDTQYF. The CDR3 DNA follows: TGTGCCAGCAGATACGGGGGTGGAAGCACAGATACGCAGTATTTT. V usage is TRBV6-1 and J usage is TRBJ2-3, with a weak D call TRBD2 (6 bases). This CDR3 spans 15 amino acids. The germline CDR1 and CDR2 sequences are MNHNS and SASEGT. V dropped 6 bases and J dropped 0 bases, with 13 bases sitting between them.

The chain joins TRBV12-3 or TRBV12-4 to TRBJ2-6; D unclear. CDR3 size: 18 residues. V lost 2 bases and J lost 0, with 14 bases in between. The chain's CDR3 is CASSLLPGSNSGANVLTF. The CDR3 DNA reads as TGTGCCAGCAGTTTACTCCCAGGCTCCAACTCTGGGGCCAACGTCCTGACTTTC.

CDR3 sequence: CSARVLAKTSTDTQYF. The CDR3, as DNA: TGCAGTGCTAGAGTTCTAGCAAAAACTAGCACAGATACGCAGTATTTT. The chain is built from TRBV20-1 and TRBJ2-3, with D tentatively TRBD2 (5 bases). Germline V CDR1 and CDR2: DFQATT, SNEGSKA (reference sequence). The CDR3 is made up of 16 amino acids. V shed 1 base and J shed 0 bases, with 14 bases lying between them.

This clonotype is a singleton in its sample. The J gene is TRBJ2-4, the V gene TRBV9, with 13 bases that match TRBD2. CDR1 is SGDLS, CDR2 YYNGEE, per germline. With 0 bases clipped from V and 0 bases from J, the junction kept 12 bases outside the gene matches. The CDR3 totals 21 residues. The chain's CDR3 is CASSVASGLAGEILAKNIQYF. Here the CDR3 DNA reads TGTGCCAGCAGCGTAGCTTCTGGACTAGCGGGGGAGATTCTAGCCAAAAACATTCAGTACTTC.

This clonotype was detected a few times. The chain links TRBV10-2 to TRBJ2-1; D might be TRBD1 or TRBD2, each matching 7 bases. The J call may be wrong; the DNA end is better matched by TRBJ2-7. Germline V gives CDR1 WSHSY, CDR2 SAAADI. This CDR3 is built from 15 residues. The CDR3, as DNA: TGCGCCAGCAGTGACGGGGAGGGGGCGTTTTACGAGCAGTACTTC. This codes for CASSDGEGAFYEQYF.

This clonotype came up a few times. The chain links TRBV10-3 to TRBJ2-7; possible D gene TRBD2, 5 bases. V was shortened by 6 bases and J by 0 bases, with 12 bases between the two germline ends. This CDR3 has 14 amino acids. Germline V gene sequence: CDR1 ENHRY, CDR2 SYGVKD. The CDR3, as DNA: TGTGCCATCAGACCGGCTGAGGGCTCCTACGAGCAGTACTTC. Residues: CAIRPAEGSYEQYF.

At least ten counts were recorded for this clonotype. The chain uses TRBV6-2 or TRBV6-3 and TRBJ2-7; no reliable D call. The V gene lost 6 bases and the J gene lost 7 bases, with 10 bases spanning the gap. CDR3 size: 11 residues. Germline V gene data show CDR1 as MNHEY and CDR2 as SVGEGT. The CDR3 region has the DNA TGTGCCAGCAGGACTGGTGGAGAGCAGTACTTC. Protein sequence: CASRTGGEQYF.